This section outlines one T cell receptor beta chain sequence together with its context. The target antigen is unknown. This sample was taken from a study of T cells in narcolepsy. Study results and limitations: Blood of same and different patients, but not healthy controls, reportedly held recurring autoreactive clonotypes. Same-patient CSF and blood CD4+ T cell clonotypes included HCRT-specific and TRIB2-specific autoreactive ones.

Trimming took 1 base from V and 4 from J, leaving 11 bases between them. This CDR3 contains 14 residues. The germline gives CDR1 SGHDT, CDR2 YYEEEE. The repertoire was sequenced with immunoSEQ multiplex PCR; TCRdb's copy has only in-frame clones and lacks some. The sample has some 25,000 clones; around 83% are singletons. Sequenced: CD45RA- memory CD4+ T cells from PBMCs. The chain employs TRBV5-6 and TRBJ2-5; weak D call: TRBD2 (5 bases). This receptor was obtained from a human donor with narcolepsy. The chain's CDR3 is CASSLPRGRETQYF. CDR3 nucleotides: TGTGCCAGCAGCTTGCCCCGGGGAAGAGAGACCCAGTACTTC. The variable domain in full, completed from reference TRBV5-6 and TRBJ2-5, reads DAGVTQSPTHLIKTRGQQVTLRCSPKSGHDTVSWYQQALGQGPQFIFQYYEEEERQRGNFPDRFSGHQFPNYSSELNVNALLLGDSALYLCASSLPRGRETQYFGPGTRLLVL.